This T cell receptor beta chain comes out of a study of CD8 T cells in Susac syndrome. An input of about 0.5 to 1 ug of RNA was subjected to reverse transcription using random hexamers. Across 54 Vbeta and 13 Jbeta, immunoSEQ multiplex PCR amplified TCR beta CDR3. A single record per CDR3 protein comes from TCRdb applying MiXCR to the immunoSEQ multiplex PCR reads. In the table there are some 300,000 distinct CDR3 sequences, 65% to 90% of which are singletons. TCR beta was sequenced from blood CD8+ and CD4+ T cells. The CDR3 covers 17 residues. V shed 4 bases and J 1 base; nucleotides not matched to a gene: 5.

The chain uses TRBV12-3 or TRBV12-4 and TRBJ2-1; 12 positions agree with TRBD2. The source of this sequence is a human donor with multiple sclerosis. Sequenced material: CD8+ T cells from PBMCs. This CDR3 reads CASSSGTSGPSYNEQFF. CDR3 in DNA: TGTGCCAGCAGTTCAGGGACTAGCGGGCCGTCCTACAATGAGCAGTTCTTC.